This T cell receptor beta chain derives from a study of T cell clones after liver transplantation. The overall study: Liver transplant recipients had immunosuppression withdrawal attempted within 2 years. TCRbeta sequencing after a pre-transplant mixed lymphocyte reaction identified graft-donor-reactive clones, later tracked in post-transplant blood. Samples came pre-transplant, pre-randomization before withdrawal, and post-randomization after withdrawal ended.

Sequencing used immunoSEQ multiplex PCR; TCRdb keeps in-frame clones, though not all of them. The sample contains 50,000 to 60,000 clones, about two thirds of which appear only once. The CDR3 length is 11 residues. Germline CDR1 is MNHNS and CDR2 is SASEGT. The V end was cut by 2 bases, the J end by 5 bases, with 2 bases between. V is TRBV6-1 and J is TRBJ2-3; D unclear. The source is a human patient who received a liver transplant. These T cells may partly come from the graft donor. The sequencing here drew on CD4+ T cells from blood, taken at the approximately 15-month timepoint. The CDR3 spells CASSEQDTQYF. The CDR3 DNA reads TGTGCCAGCAGTGAACAAGATACGCAGTATTTT.